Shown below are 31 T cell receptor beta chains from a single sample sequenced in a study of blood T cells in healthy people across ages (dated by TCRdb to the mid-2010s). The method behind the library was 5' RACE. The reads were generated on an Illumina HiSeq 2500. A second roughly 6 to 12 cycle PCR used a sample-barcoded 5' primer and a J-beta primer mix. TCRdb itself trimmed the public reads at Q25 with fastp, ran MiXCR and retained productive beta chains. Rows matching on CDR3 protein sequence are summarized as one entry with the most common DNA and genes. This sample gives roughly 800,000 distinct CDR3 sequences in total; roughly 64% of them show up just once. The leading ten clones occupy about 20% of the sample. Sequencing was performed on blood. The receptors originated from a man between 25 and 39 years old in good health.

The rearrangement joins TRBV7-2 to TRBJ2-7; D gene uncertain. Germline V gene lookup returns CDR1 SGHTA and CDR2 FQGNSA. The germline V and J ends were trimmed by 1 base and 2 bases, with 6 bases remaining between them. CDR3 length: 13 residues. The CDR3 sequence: CASSLGHTYEQYF. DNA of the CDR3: TGTGCCAGCAGCTTAGGCCACACCTACGAGCAGTACTTC.

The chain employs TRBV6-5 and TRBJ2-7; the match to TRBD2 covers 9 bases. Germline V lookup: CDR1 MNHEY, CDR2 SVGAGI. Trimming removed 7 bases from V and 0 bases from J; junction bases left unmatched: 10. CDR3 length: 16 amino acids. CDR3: CASTKVAGVPSYEQYF. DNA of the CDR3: TGTGCCAGCACCAAAGTAGCGGGAGTTCCCTCCTACGAGCAGTACTTC.

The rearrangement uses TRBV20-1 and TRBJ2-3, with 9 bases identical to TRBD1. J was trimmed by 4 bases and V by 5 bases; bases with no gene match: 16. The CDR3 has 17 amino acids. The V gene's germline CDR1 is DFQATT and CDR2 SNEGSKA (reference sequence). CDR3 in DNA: TGCAGTGCTGAGGGACAGGGCGGTCAGGCCGCCGCAGATACGCAGTATTTT. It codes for CSAEGQGGQAAADTQYF.

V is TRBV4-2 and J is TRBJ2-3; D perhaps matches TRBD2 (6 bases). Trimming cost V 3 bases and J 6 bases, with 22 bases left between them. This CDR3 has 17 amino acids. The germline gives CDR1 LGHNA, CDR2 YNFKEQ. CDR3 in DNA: TGTGCCAGCAGCCAGAACCGAGCCGGGACTCCAGGTGATACGCAGTATTTT. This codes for CASSQNRAGTPGDTQYF.

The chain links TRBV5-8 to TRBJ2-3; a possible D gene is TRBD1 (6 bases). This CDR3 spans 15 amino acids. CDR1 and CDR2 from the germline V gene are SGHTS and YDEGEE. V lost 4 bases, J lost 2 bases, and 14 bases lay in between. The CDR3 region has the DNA TGTGCCAGCAGCCGAGGACAGCCATCCACAGATACGCAGTATTTT. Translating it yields CASSRGQPSTDTQYF.

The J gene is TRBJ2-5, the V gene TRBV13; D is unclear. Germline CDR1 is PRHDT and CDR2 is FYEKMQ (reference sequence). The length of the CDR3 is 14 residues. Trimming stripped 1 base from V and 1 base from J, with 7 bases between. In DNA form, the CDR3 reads TGTGCCAGCAGCTTAGTGGGAATCCAAGAGACCCAGTACTTC. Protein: CASSLVGIQETQYF.

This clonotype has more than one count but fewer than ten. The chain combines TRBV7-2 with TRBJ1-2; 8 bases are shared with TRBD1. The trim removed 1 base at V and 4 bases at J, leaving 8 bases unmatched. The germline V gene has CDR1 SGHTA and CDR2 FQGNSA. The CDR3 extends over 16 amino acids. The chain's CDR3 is CASSLERLGQGYGYTF. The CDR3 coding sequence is TGTGCCAGCAGCTTAGAACGTCTCGGACAGGGCTATGGCTACACCTTC.

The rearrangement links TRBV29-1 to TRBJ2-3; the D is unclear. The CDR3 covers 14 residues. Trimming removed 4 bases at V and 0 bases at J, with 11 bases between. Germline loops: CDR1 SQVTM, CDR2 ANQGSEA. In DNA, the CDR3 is TGCAGCGTTGCTGAAGCTACTAGCACAGATACGCAGTATTTT. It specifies CSVAEATSTDTQYF.

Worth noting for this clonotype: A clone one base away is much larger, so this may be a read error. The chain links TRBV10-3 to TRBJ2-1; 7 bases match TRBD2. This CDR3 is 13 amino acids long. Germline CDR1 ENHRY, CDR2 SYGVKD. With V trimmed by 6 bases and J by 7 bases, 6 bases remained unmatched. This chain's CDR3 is CAIRGGNENEQFF. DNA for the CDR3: TGTGCCATCAGGGGAGGGAACGAAAATGAGCAGTTCTTC.

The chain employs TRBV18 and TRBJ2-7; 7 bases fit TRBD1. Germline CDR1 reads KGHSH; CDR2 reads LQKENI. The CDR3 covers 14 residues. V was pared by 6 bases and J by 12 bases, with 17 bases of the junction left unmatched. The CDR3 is CASSPETGQTSSYF. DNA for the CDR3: TGTGCCAGCTCTCCAGAGACGGGACAGACCTCCTCGTACTTC.

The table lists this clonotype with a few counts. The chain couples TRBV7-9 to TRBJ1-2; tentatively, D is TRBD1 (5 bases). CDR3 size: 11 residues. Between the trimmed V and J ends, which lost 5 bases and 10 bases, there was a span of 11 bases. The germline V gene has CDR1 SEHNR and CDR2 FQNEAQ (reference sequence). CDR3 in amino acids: CASSPPGAYTF. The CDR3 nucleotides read TGTGCCAGCAGCCCCCCCGGGGCCTACACCTTC.

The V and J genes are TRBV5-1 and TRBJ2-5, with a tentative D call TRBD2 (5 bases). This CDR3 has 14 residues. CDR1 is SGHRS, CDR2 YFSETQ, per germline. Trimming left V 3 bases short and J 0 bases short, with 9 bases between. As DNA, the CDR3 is TGCGCCAGCAGCTCTCCGGGGTACCAAGAGACCCAGTACTTC. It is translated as CASSSPGYQETQYF. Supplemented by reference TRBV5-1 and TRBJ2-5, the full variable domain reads KAGVTQTPRYLIKTRGQQVTLSCSPISGHRSVSWYQQTPGQGLQFLFEYFSETQRNKGNFPGRFSGRQFSNSRSEMNVSTLELGDSALYLCASSSPGYQETQYFGPGTRLLVL.

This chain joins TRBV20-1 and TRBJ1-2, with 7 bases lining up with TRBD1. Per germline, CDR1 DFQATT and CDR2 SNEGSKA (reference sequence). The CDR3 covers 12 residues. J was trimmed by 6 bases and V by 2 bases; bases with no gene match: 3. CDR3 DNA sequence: TGCAGTGCTAGAACCAGGGGGGATGGCTACACCTTC. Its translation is CSARTRGDGYTF.

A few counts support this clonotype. The DNA of the CDR3 is TGTGCCAGCAGTCTGAGAGCGGGACATGCGGCCAAAAACATTCAGTACTTC. Protein: CASSLRAGHAAKNIQYF. The V call is TRBV6-2 or TRBV6-3, the J call TRBJ2-4; tentative D call: TRBD2 (7 bases). The CDR3 runs to 17 residues. Germline V CDR1 and CDR2: MNHEY, SVGEGT. V lost 5 bases to trimming and J lost 1 base, with 18 bases between them.

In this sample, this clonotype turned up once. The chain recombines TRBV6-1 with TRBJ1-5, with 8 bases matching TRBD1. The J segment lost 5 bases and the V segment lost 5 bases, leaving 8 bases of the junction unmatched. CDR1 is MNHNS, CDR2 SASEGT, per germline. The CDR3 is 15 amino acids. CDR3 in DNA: TGTGCCAGCAGTCCAATCGGGACAGGTTATCAGCCCCAGCATTTT. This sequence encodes CASSPIGTGYQPQHF.

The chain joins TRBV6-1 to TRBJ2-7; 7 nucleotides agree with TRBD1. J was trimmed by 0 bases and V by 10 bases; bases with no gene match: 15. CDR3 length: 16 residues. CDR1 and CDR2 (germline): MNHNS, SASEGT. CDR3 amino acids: CATRNPGTAPSYEQYF. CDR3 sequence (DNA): TGTGCCACCAGGAATCCCGGGACAGCCCCCTCCTACGAGCAGTACTTC.

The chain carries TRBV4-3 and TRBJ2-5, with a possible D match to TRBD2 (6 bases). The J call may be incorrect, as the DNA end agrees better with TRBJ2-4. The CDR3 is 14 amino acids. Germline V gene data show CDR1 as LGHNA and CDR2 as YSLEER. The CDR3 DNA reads TGCGCCAGCAGCCCTAGCGTGGGTGGAAACATTCAGTACTTC. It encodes CASSPSVGGNIQYF.

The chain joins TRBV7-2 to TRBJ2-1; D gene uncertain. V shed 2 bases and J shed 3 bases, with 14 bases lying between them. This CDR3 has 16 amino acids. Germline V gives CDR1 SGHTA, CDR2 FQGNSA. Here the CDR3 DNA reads TGTGCCAGCAGCTTACTCTCTGGGGTCAACTACAATGAGCAGTTCTTC. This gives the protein CASSLLSGVNYNEQFF.

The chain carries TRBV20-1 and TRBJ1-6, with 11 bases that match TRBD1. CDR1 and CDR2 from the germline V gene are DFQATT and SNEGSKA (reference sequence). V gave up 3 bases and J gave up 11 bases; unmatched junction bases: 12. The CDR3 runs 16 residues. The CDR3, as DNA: TGCAGTGCTAGGAGTTTGGACAGGGGGCCCGGTGCACCCCTCCACTTT. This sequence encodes CSARSLDRGPGAPLHF.

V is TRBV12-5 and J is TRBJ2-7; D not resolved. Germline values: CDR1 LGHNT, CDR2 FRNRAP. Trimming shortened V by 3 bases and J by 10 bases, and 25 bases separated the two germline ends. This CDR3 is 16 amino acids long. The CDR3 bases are TGTGCTAGTGGTTTCTCCCGCGAGGTGATTCAAGAGGCCCAGTACTTC. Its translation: CASGFSREVIQEAQYF.

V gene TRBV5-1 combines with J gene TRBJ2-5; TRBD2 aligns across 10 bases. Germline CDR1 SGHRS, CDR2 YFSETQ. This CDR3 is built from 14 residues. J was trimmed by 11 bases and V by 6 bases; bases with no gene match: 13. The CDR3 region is CASKVAGGVDEQYF. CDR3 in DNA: TGCGCCAGCAAGGTAGCGGGAGGAGTAGATGAGCAGTACTTC.

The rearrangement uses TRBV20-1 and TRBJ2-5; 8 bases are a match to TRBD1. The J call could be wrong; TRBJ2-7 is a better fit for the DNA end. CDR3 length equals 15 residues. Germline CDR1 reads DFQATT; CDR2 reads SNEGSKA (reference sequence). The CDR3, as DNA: TGCAGTGCACAAAGGACAGGGACCCGGGCCTACGAGCAGTACTTC. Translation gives CSAQRTGTRAYEQYF.

The CDR3 spells CASSLASAGLQTQYF. The CDR3 nucleotides are TGTGCCAGCAGTTTGGCCTCCGCAGGGCTACAGACCCAGTACTTC. The chain has TRBV12-3 or TRBV12-4 and TRBJ2-7; possibly TRBD1 for D (5 bases). The tail of the sequence fits TRBJ2-5 better, so the J call may be wrong. The length of the CDR3 is 15 residues.

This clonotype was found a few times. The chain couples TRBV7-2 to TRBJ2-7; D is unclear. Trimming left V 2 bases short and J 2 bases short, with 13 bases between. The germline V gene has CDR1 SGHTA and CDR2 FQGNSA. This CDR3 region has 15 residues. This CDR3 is CASSLMLQVAYEQYF. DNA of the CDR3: TGTGCCAGCAGCTTAATGCTGCAGGTGGCCTACGAGCAGTACTTC.

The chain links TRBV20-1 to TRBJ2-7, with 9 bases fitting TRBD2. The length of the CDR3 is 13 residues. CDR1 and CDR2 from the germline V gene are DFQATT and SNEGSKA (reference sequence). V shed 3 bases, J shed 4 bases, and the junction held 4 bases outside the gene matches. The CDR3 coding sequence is TGCAGTGCTAGCGGCGGGAGGGTTTACGAGCAGTACTTC. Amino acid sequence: CSASGGRVYEQYF.

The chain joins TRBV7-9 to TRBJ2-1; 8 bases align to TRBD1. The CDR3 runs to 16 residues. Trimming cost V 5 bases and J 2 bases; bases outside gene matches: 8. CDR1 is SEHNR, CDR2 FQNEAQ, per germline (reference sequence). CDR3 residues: CASSPITGGAYNEQFF. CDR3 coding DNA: TGTGCCAGCAGCCCTATAACAGGGGGTGCCTACAATGAGCAGTTCTTC. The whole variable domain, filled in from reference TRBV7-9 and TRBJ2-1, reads DTGVSQNPRHKITKRGQNVTFRCDPISEHNRLYWYRQTLGQGPEFLTYFQNEAQLEKSRLLSDRFSAERPKGSFSTLEIQRTEQGDSAMYLCASSPITGGAYNEQFFGPGTRLTVL.

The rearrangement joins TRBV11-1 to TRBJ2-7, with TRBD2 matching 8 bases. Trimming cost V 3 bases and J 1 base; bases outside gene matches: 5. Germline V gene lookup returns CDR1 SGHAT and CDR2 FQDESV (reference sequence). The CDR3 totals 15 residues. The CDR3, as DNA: TGTGCCAGCAGCTTTTTTGAGCGGGAGTCCTACGAGCAGTACTTC. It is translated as CASSFFERESYEQYF. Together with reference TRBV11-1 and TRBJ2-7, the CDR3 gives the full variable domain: EAEVAQSPRYKITEKSQAVAFWCDPISGHATLYWYRQILGQGPELLVQFQDESVVDDSQLPKDRFSAERLKGVDSTLKIQPAELGDSAMYLCASSFFERESYEQYFGPGTRLTVT.

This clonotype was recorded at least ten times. The CDR3 sequence is CSASPEGIQETQYF. CDR3 coding DNA: TGCAGTGCTAGCCCCGAGGGGATACAAGAGACCCAGTACTTC. The chain combines TRBV20-1 with TRBJ2-5; D could derive from TRBD1 or TRBD2 (5 bases each). The CDR3 runs to 14 residues. V lost 3 bases, J lost 2 bases, and 13 bases lay in between. The germline V gene has CDR1 DFQATT and CDR2 SNEGSKA (reference sequence).

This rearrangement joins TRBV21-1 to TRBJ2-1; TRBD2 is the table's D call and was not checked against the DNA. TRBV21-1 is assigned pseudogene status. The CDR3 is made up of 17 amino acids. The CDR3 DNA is TGTGCCAGCAGCGCTCCCGGGACTAGCGGGGTTCAAGAGACCCAGTTCTTC. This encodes CASSAPGTSGVQETQFF.

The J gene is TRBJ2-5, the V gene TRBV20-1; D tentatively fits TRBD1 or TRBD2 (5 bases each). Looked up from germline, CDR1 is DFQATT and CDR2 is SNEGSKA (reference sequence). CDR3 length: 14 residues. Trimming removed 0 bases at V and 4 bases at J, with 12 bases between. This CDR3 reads CSARDQGGRETQYF. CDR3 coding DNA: TGCAGTGCTAGAGATCAGGGCGGGCGAGAGACCCAGTACTTC.

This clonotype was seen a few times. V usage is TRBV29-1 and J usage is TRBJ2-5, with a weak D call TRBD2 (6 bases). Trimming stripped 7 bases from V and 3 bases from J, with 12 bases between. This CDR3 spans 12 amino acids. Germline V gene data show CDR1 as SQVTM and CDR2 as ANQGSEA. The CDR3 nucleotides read TGCAGCGCTGGACTACGCAAAGAGACCCAGTACTTC. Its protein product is CSAGLRKETQYF.